These 13 T cell receptor beta chains originate from one sample sequenced in a study of shared clonotypes between healthy human individuals. The assay was immunoSEQ multiplex PCR, and TCRdb's table has in-frame clones only and misses some. This sample has some 2 million clones, with 90% to 95% found just once. Sequencing was performed on naive CD4+ T cells sorted from blood. Subset here: CD45RA+ positively selected. These receptors originate from a young man in good health.

This clone was recorded only once. This rearrangement joins TRBV28 to TRBJ1-2; D uncertain. V lost 8 bases, J lost 2 bases, and 9 bases lay in between. CDR3 size: 12 residues. CDR1 is MDHEN and CDR2 is SYDVKM in the germline V gene. This chain's CDR3 is CASLGRNYGYTF. CDR3 DNA sequence: TGTGCCAGCCTGGGTCGGAACTATGGCTACACCTTC.

V usage is TRBV6-6 and J usage is TRBJ2-2; D is possibly TRBD2 (5 bases). V dropped 6 bases and J dropped 1 base, with 15 bases sitting between them. This CDR3 comprises 16 residues. Per germline, CDR1 MNHNY and CDR2 SVGAGI (reference sequence). CDR3 sequence: CASSRTAPGNTGELFF. CDR3 nucleotides: TGTGCCAGCAGCAGGACTGCCCCGGGGAACACCGGGGAGCTGTTTTTT.

The V and J genes are TRBV19 and TRBJ2-4; no firm D call. The CDR3 has 15 amino acids. Trimming pared 3 bases from V and 8 bases from J, leaving 17 bases between. The V gene's germline CDR1 is LNHDA and CDR2 SQIVND (reference sequence). The CDR3 spells CASSIRTGLGDIQYF. The CDR3 DNA follows: TGTGCCAGTAGTATTCGTACGGGCCTTGGGGACATTCAGTACTTC.

The rearrangement links TRBV28 to TRBJ1-1, with a tentative D call TRBD1 (6 bases). There are 14 residues in the CDR3. CDR1 and CDR2 (germline): MDHEN, SYDVKM. The ends were cut back, 10 bases at V and 5 bases at J, with 20 bases in the middle. The DNA for the CDR3 is TGTGCCACCACCCCACAGGGTCGTAGGACTGAAGCTTTCTTT. Translating gives CATTPQGRRTEAFF. The full variable domain, rest sourced from reference TRBV28 and TRBJ1-1, is DVKVTQSSRYLVKRTGEKVFLECVQDMDHENMFWYRQDPGLGLRLIYFSYDVKMKEKGDIPEGYSVSREKKERFSLILESASTNQTSMYLCATTPQGRRTEAFFGQGTRLTVV.

This rearrangement joins TRBV5-4 to TRBJ1-5; D perhaps matches TRBD1 (5 bases). Trimming stripped 2 bases from V and 5 bases from J, with 14 bases between. Germline V CDR1 and CDR2: SGHNT, YYREEE (reference sequence). The CDR3 is 15 amino acids. CDR3 sequence reads: CASSFGGEGDQPQHF. As DNA, the CDR3 is TGTGCCAGCAGCTTCGGGGGGGAAGGAGATCAGCCCCAGCATTTT. Full variable domain (remainder filled in from reference TRBV5-4 and TRBJ1-5): ETGVTQSPTHLIKTRGQQVTLRCSSQSGHNTVSWYQQALGQGPQFIFQYYREEENGRGNFPPRFSGLQFPNYSSELNVNALELDDSALYLCASSFGGEGDQPQHFGDGTRLSIL.

The genes are TRBV5-4 and TRBJ2-7; 8 positions match TRBD1. Looked up from germline, CDR1 is SGHNT and CDR2 is YYREEE (reference sequence). CDR3 length equals 15 residues. The junction had 6 bases not matched to a gene; V was cut back by 4 bases and J by 0 bases. The CDR3 bases are TGTGCCAGCAGCGGGCTTGGACAGGGCTCCTACGAGCAGTACTTC. The encoded protein is CASSGLGQGSYEQYF. Full variable domain (remainder filled in from reference TRBV5-4 and TRBJ2-7): ETGVTQSPTHLIKTRGQQVTLRCSSQSGHNTVSWYQQALGQGPQFIFQYYREEENGRGNFPPRFSGLQFPNYSSELNVNALELDDSALYLCASSGLGQGSYEQYFGPGTRLTVT.

Comments on this clone: This specimen includes other DNA sequences encoding the same CDR3. The chain combines TRBV5-1 with TRBJ2-7; D uncertain. V lost 0 bases and J lost 1, with 8 bases in between. CDR1 is SGHRS, CDR2 YFSETQ, per germline. The CDR3 length is 14 residues. The CDR3 region is CASSLETPSYEQYF. In DNA form, the CDR3 reads TGCGCCAGCAGCTTGGAAACACCTTCCTACGAGCAGTACTTC.

With respect to this clone: This could be a read error, since a much larger clone is one nucleotide away. The identical CDR3 is also encoded by other nucleotide sequences in the sample. J is TRBJ1-6 and V is TRBV5-1, with a tentative D call TRBD1 (6 bases). The CDR3 loop spans 14 amino acids. The germline gives CDR1 SGHRS, CDR2 YFSETQ. Trimming took 1 base from V and 7 from J, leaving 9 bases between them. CDR3 nucleotides: TGCGCCAGCAGCTTGCTACAGGGAAATTCACCCCTCCACTTT. It is translated as CASSLLQGNSPLHF.

The V gene is TRBV10-1, the J gene TRBJ2-3, with D uncertain. Per the germline V gene, CDR1 is WNHNN and CDR2 is SYGVQD (reference sequence). The CDR3 covers 13 residues. V was pared by 0 bases and J by 6 bases, with 7 bases between. As DNA, the CDR3 is TGCGCCAGCAGTGAGTCGATAGGGGATACGCAGTATTTT. Its translation is CASSESIGDTQYF.

This clone came up once. This sample also contains other DNA sequences that code for the same CDR3. The V gene is TRBV7-9, the J gene TRBJ1-4; D is undetermined. Trimming pared 1 base from V and 0 bases from J, leaving 6 bases between. The CDR3 spans 15 residues. Germline assignment: CDR1 SEHNR and CDR2 FQNEAQ (reference sequence). The CDR3 DNA follows: TGTGCCAGCAGCTTAGACAGACCAACTAATGAAAAACTGTTTTTT. Protein: CASSLDRPTNEKLFF.

The rearrangement links TRBV19 to TRBJ1-5; D remains unclear. The CDR3 contains 14 residues. Trimming pared 3 bases from V and 3 bases from J, leaving 9 bases between. CDR1 and CDR2 from the germline V gene are LNHDA and SQIVND (reference sequence). The CDR3 DNA reads as TGTGCCAGTAGTATCACACCCGACAATCAGCCCCAGCATTTT. This translates into CASSITPDNQPQHF.

The chain carries TRBV6-5 and TRBJ2-2, with 9 bases fitting TRBD2. Losses at the gene ends were 6 bases for V and 6 bases for J; bases not matched to a gene: 8. The V gene's germline CDR1 is MNHEY and CDR2 SVGAGI. This CDR3 has 15 residues. In DNA form, the CDR3 reads TGTGCCAGCAGGCCCGGGACTAGCCGGTCCGGGGAGCTGTTTTTT. Translating it yields CASRPGTSRSGELFF.

This chain uses TRBV7-9 with TRBJ2-7; 7 nucleotides match TRBD2. Germline-derived CDR1 and CDR2 are SEHNR and FQNEAQ (reference sequence). The V gene end was trimmed by 1 base and the J gene end by 2 bases; junction bases not matched to a gene: 5. CDR3 length equals 15 residues. The CDR3 DNA reads as TGTGCCAGCAGCTTAGAGGGAGGGGAAACCTACGAGCAGTACTTC. Amino acids: CASSLEGGETYEQYF.